The clone carrying this T cell receptor beta chain occurred a few times. Deletions cut 4 bases from V and 8 bases from J, with 15 bases between. This CDR3 comprises 13 residues. Germline values: CDR1 ENHRY, CDR2 SYGVKD. This specimen belongs to a study of patients and donors after allogeneic stem cell transplantation. TCRdb re-called the RT-PCR reads through MiXCR, storing one row per CDR3 protein. The sample records approximately 200,000 distinct CDR3 sequences, roughly two fifths being singletons. The sequence was collected from a human donor who was either an allogeneic HSCT recipient or a stem cell or donor lymphocyte infusion donor (not recorded which). It is not recorded whose cells these are; they may come from a transplant donor. The gene calls are TRBV10-3 and TRBJ2-7; no reliable D call. Sequenced: blood, either unsorted or a sorted T cell fraction (not recorded which). CDR3 DNA: TGTGCCATCAGTGCTCGCCAACATTTCCAGCAGTACTTC. Protein: CAISARQHFQQYF.